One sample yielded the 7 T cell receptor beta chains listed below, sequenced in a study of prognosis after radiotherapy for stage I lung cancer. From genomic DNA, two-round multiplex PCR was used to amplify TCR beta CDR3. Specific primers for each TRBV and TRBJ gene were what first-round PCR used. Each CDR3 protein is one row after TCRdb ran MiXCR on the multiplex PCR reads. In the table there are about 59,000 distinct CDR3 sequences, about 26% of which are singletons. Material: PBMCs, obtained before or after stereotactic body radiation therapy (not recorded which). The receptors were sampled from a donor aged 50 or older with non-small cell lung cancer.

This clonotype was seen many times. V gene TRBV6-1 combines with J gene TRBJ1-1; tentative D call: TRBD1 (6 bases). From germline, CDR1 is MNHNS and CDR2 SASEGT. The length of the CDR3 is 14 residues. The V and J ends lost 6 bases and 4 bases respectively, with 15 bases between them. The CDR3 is CASRLEQGSTEAFF. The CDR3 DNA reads TGTGCCAGCAGATTGGAGCAGGGGAGCACTGAAGCTTTCTTT.

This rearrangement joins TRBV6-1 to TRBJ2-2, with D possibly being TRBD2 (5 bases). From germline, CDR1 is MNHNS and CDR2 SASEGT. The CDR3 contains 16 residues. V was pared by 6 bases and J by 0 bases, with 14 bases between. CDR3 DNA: TGTGCCAGCAGCGAATCGGACTCCTCGAACACCGGGGAGCTGTTTTTT. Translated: CASSESDSSNTGELFF.

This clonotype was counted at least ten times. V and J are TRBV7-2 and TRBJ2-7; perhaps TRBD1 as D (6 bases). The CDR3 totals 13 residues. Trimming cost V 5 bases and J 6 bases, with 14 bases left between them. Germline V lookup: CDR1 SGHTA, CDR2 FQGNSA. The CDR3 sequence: CASSLTTGTEQYF. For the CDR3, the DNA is TGTGCCAGCAGCCTGACCACAGGGACCGAGCAGTACTTC.

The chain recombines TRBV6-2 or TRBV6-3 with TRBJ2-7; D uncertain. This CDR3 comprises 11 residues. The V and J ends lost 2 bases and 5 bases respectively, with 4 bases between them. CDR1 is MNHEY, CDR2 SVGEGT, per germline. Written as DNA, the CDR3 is TGTGCCAGCAGTTACCCCGACGAGCAGTACTTC. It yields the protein CASSYPDEQYF.

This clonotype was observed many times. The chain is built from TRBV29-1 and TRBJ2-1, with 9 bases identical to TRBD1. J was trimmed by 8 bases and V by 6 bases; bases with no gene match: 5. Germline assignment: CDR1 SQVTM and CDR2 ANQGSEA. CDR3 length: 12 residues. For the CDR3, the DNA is TGCAGCGTGGACAGGGGTGGCGATGAGCAGTTCTTC. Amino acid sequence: CSVDRGGDEQFF.

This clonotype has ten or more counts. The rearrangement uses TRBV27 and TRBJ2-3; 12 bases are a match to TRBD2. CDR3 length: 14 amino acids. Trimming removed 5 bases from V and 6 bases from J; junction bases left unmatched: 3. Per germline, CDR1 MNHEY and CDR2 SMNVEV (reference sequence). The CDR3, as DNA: TGTGCCAGCAGTCTAGCGGGGGGGCTGGATACGCAGTATTTT. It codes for CASSLAGGLDTQYF.

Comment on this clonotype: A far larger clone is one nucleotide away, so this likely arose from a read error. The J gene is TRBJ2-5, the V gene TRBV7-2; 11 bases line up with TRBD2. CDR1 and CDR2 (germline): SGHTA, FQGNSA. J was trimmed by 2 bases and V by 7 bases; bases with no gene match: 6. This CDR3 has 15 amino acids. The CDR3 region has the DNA TGTGCCAGCATCCCGGGACTAGCGGTACAAGAGACCCAGTACTTC. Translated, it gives CASIPGLAVQETQYF.